Described below is a single TCR beta chain sequence and its context. The table came from immunoSEQ multiplex PCR; TCRdb's copy has only in-frame clones and leaves some out. The table lists 110,000 to 150,000 clones, about four fifths of them singletons. This specimen comes from a study of blood T cell repertoires in COVID-19. Trimming took 0 bases from V and 11 from J; bases not matched to a gene: 10. CDR1 and CDR2 (germline): GTSNPN, SVGIG (reference sequence). This CDR3 contains 14 residues. Self-reported history from a screening survey and questionnaire set each donor's cohort. Recovery meant two consecutive negative NP/OP PCR tests, professional clearance, or resolved symptoms.

Sequences were obtained from PBMCs or T cells enriched from blood (not recorded which). The source is a man aged 50 to 59 who had recovered from COVID-19. The V and J genes are TRBV30 and TRBJ1-5; 7 positions agree with TRBD1. CDR3 sequence reads: CAWSVDRVKSAQHF. The CDR3, as DNA: TGTGCCTGGAGTGTAGACAGGGTTAAGTCAGCCCAGCATTTT.